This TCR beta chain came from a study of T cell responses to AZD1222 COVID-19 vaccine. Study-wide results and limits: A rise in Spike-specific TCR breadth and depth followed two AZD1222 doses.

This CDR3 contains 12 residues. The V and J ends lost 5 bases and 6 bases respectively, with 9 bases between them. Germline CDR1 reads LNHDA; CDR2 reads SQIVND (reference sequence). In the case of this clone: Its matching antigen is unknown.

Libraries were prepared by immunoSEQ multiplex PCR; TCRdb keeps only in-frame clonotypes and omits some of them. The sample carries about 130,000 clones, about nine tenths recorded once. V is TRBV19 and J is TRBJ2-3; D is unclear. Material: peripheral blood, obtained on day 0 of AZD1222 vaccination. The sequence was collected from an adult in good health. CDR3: CASSHIRDTQYF. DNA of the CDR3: TGTGCCAGTAGTCATATTCGGGATACGCAGTATTTT.